This T cell receptor (beta chain) stems from a study of early T cells in non-severe SARS-CoV-2 infection. Across the whole study: Sequenced material consisted of bulk RNA (from unsorted whole blood), and chains were unpaired. Study-wide findings and caveats: Lookups in VDJdb leaned toward anti-spike CD8 responses and missed private and CD4 specificities.

This clonotype was seen repeatedly, ten times or more. The antigen remains undetermined. The V gene end was trimmed by 2 bases and the J gene end by 5 bases; junction bases not matched to a gene: 6. Germline V gene sequence: CDR1 SQVTM, CDR2 ANQGSEA. The CDR3 is 14 residues long. Tagging with unique molecular identifiers was applied to individual cDNA molecules. TCRdb itself ran the 5' RACE reads through MiXCR, one entry per CDR3 protein. The table shows just under 65,000 distinct CDR3 sequences, with 5% to 6.5% occurring only once. The clonotype comes from an adult who was a healthcare worker with PCR-confirmed SARS-CoV-2 infection or an uninfected control (not recorded which). This rearrangement joins TRBV29-1 to TRBJ2-7; 10 bases map to TRBD2. The sample here was whole blood, taken at baseline. The CDR3 protein is CSVERLAGDHEQYF. In nucleotides, the CDR3 is TGCAGCGTTGAACGGCTAGCGGGAGACCACGAGCAGTACTTC.